This T cell receptor (beta chain) was identified during a study of beta chain features in type 1 diabetes. Study at large: Examination of sorted cells across all samples involved around 110 million cells.

Only a few counts were recorded for this clone. V lost 2 bases to trimming and J lost 8 bases, with 6 bases between them. The CDR3 is 11 residues long. The germline CDR1 and CDR2 sequences are LNHDA and SQIVND (reference sequence). Reverse transcription of all isolated RNA meant that expressed TCRB transcripts were sequenced. Libraries were prepared by immunoSEQ multiplex PCR; TCRdb keeps only in-frame clonotypes and omits some of them. The sample has more than 150,000 clones, more than 9.5% seen once; the top ten hold approximately 2%. The receptor was derived from a man aged 18 to 30 in good health. This rearrangement joins TRBV19 to TRBJ1-2; no clear D. Sequencing was done on a sample of central memory CD4+ T cells from blood. This CDR3 is CASSIKAGYTF. Here the CDR3 DNA reads TGTGCCAGTAGTATAAAGGCGGGCTACACCTTC.